This entry lists 10 T cell receptor beta chains sequenced from one sample in a study of blood T cell repertoires in COVID-19 (dated by TCRdb to 2020 to 2022). The library relied on the immunoSEQ multiplex PCR assay. Imported from immuneACCESS, the table was reduced by TCRdb to in-frame sequences with V and J called. These copies leave out some clones; in studies compared against another copy, an unresolved V gene accounts for under half, and the cause of the remainder is not known. The sample yields some 200,000 clones; roughly nine tenths were counted once. 3% to 3.5% of the sample goes to the ten largest clones. Sequenced material: PBMCs or T cells enriched from blood (not recorded which). These receptors came from a woman aged 18-29 years in a cohort exposed to, infected with or recovered from COVID-19 (not recorded which).

The rearrangement links TRBV21-1 to TRBJ2-7; the table gives TRBD2 as D, unverified against the DNA. TRBV21-1 counts as a pseudogene. The CDR3 loop spans 16 amino acids. CDR3 in amino acids: CASSKGYSGSVYEQYF. The CDR3 DNA sequence: TGTGCCAGCAGCAAAGGATATAGCGGGAGTGTCTACGAGCAGTACTTC.

J is TRBJ2-7 and V is TRBV5-4, with 9 bases aligning to TRBD1. The germline V gene encodes CDR1 SGHNT and CDR2 YYREEE (reference sequence). This CDR3 is built from 16 residues. V shed 5 bases, J shed 2 bases, and the junction held 11 bases outside the gene matches. CDR3 in DNA: TGTGCCAGCAGATACCTACCCGGGACAGGGACCTACGAGCAGTACTTC. This translates into CASRYLPGTGTYEQYF.

V and J are TRBV7-9 and TRBJ1-5; unclear D gene. This CDR3 contains 13 residues. CDR1 and CDR2 (germline): SEHNR, FQNEAQ (reference sequence). Between the trimmed V and J ends, which lost 3 bases and 5 bases, there was a span of 8 bases. The CDR3 spells CASSLSLYQPQHF. In nucleotides, the CDR3 is TGTGCCAGCAGCTTGTCACTTTATCAGCCCCAGCATTTT.

The rearrangement joins TRBV12-3 or TRBV12-4 to TRBJ1-2; the D gene is possibly TRBD1 (6 bases). The CDR3 consists of 13 residues. V dropped 3 bases and J dropped 8 bases, with 13 bases sitting between them. The CDR3 DNA follows: TGTGCCAGCAGTTTGGGGCAGGGGACGGGCTACACCTTC. It translates to CASSLGQGTGYTF.

The chain employs TRBV28 and TRBJ1-1, with D possibly matching TRBD1 (6 bases). Trimming took 3 bases from V and 6 from J, leaving 26 bases between them. The CDR3 consists of 18 residues. In germline, CDR1 is MDHEN, CDR2 SYDVKM. DNA of the CDR3: TGTGCCAGCAGTTTGTGGACAGACTCTCAATTTGGGGGCGCTGAAGCTTTCTTT. Translation gives CASSLWTDSQFGGAEAFF.

This clone has just a few counts. The gene calls are TRBV7-2 and TRBJ2-1; D perhaps matches TRBD2 (6 bases). The germline CDR1 and CDR2 sequences are SGHTA and FQGNSA. V lost 5 bases and J 3 bases, leaving 17 bases between the germline ends. There are 16 residues in the CDR3. CDR3 coding DNA: TGTGCCAGCAGCCCAAAGGCGGGATCCCTCTACAATGAGCAGTTCTTC. Its translation: CASSPKAGSLYNEQFF.

The chain joins TRBV24-1 to TRBJ1-1; D not resolved. The CDR3 is made up of 12 amino acids. The V and J ends lost 5 bases and 3 bases respectively, with 6 bases between them. The germline gives CDR1 KGHDR, CDR2 SFDVKD. The CDR3 bases are TGTGCCACCAGTGCCCCGGACACTGAAGCTTTCTTT. This codes for CATSAPDTEAFF.

This clone was observed a single time. The V and J genes are TRBV7-9 and TRBJ1-1; TRBD1 might be the D (5 bases). Germline lookup yields CDR1 SEHNR and CDR2 FQNEAQ (reference sequence). The V and J ends lost 5 bases and 6 bases respectively, with 16 bases between them. The CDR3 extends over 14 amino acids. This CDR3 reads CASSPDGGGSEAFF. DNA of the CDR3: TGTGCCAGCAGCCCGGACGGGGGAGGGTCTGAAGCTTTCTTT.

The CDR3 loop reads CASSTYRGQGSPLHF. CDR3 nucleotide sequence: TGTGCCAGCTCAACATACAGGGGGCAAGGTTCACCCCTCCACTTT. The chain uses TRBV18 and TRBJ1-6; 9 positions match TRBD1. From germline, CDR1 is KGHSH and CDR2 LQKENI. With 5 bases clipped from V and 9 bases from J, the junction kept 8 bases outside the gene matches. CDR3 length: 15 residues.

The CDR3 loop is CASSVAPQGHNEQFF. For the CDR3, the DNA is TGTGCCAGCAGCGTAGCCCCGCAGGGGCACAATGAGCAGTTCTTC. The rearrangement links TRBV9 to TRBJ2-1; tentative D call: TRBD1 (6 bases). Germline V gene sequence: CDR1 SGDLS, CDR2 YYNGEE. V was cut by 0 bases and J by 5 bases, with 12 bases left in between. CDR3 size: 15 residues.